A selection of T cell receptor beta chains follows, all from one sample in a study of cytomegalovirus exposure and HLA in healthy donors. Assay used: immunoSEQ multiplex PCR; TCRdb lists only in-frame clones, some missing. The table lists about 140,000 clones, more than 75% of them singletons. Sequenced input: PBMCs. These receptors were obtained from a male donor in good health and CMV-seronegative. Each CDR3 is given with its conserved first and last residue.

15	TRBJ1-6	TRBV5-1	CASGRTTGTNSPLHF
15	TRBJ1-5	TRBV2	CASRRIQGARQPQHF
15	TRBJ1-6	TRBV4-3	CASSRLREARSPLHF
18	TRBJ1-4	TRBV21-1	CASSKGGEGGATNEKLFF
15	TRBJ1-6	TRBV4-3	CASSQAAEYNSPLHF
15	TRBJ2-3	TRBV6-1	CASSARDFSTDTQYF
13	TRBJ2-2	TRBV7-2	CASSPQDTGELFF
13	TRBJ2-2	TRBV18	CASSTRGSGELFF
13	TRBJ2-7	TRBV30	CAWSVGQLYEQYF
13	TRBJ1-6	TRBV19	CATRDRGHSPLHF
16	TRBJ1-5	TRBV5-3	CARSPSGDNLNQPQHF
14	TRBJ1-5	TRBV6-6	CASSYSGLWQPQHF
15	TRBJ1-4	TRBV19	CASSRTGTGTEKLFF
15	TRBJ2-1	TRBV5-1	CASRLGGSSYNEQFF
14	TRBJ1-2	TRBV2	CASSETGGSDGYTF
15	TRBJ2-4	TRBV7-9	CASIPIEGAKNIQYF
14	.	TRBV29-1	CSVERRDRGNEQYF
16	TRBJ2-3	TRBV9	CASSPGTSYGTDTQYF
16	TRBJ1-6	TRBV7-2	CASSLRGGVTGSPLHF
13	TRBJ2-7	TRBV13	CASSPGQGAKQYF
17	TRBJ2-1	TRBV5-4	CASSREQPTSSYNEQFF
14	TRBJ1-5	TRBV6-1	CASTNRDRNQPQHF
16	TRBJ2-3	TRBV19	CASTNSGGEPTDTQYF
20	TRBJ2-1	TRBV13	CASSSGLAGGPAPSYNEQFF
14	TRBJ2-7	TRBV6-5	CASSYSHSGYEQYF
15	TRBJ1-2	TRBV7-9	CASSLNRGRDYGYTF
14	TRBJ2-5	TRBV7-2	CASSPAGQQETQYF
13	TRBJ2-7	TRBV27	CASSLTGSYEQYF
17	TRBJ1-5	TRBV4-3	CASSLTLRGMGNQPQHF
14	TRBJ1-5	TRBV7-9	CASSLGGGGQPQHF
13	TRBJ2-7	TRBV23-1	CASRGTGHYEQYF
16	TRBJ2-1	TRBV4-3	CASSQGRTGGRHEQFF
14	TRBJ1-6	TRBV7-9	CASEGQGDNSPLHF
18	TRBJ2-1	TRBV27	CASQTSGVTINSYNEQFF
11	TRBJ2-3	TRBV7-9	CASSFAGGPDF
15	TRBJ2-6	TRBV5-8	CASSLVQYGANVLTF
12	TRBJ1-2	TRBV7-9	CASSFRTDGYTF
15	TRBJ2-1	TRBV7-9	CASIAPGGAYNEQFF
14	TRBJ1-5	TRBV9	CASSTGQGGQPQHF
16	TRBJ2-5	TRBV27	CASSFRSGGIQETQYF
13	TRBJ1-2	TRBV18	CASSPEVDYGYTF